Given below is one TCR beta chain in context. This clone was counted between two and nine times. Its binding antigen is unknown. Per-base quality was not reported, and no clone a single base away is much larger than it. Single viable CD3+CD4+CD8-CD45RO+ cells were sorted as memory CD4+ T cells on a FACSAria II. To determine CMV serostatus, a Roche Elecsys assay was used that detects serum IgG against CMV pp150, pp28, p38 and p52. After thawing, total CD4+ T cells were enriched by positive selection with CD4 magnetic microbeads. The samples came from a different study that was designed specifically to examine the CD4+ T cell memory repertoire. Peripheral blood mononuclear cells were isolated and cryopreserved following standard operating procedures; serum was stored at -80 °C. Staining used CD3-PerCP (BW264/56), CD4-APC (RPA-T4), CD45RO-PE (UCHT1) and CD8-Pacific Orange (3B5) antibodies, with Sytox blue excluding non-viable cells.

The data derive from a study of memory CD4+ T cells and cytomegalovirus serostatus (dated by TCRdb to the late 2010s). Looking at the study overall: The 33 healthy Belgian adults in the cohort included 9 who were CMV seropositive and roughly 25 who were CMV seronegative. To replicate a published TCR-based CMV serostatus classifier, the study sequenced CD4+ memory TCRbeta repertoires from a Belgian cohort whose cytomegalovirus serostatus was known. What the authors observed across the whole study: The results were read as suggesting that the CMV-associated TCR signature is, for the most part, present in the CD4+ memory repertoire. Among the roughly 160 previously reported CMV-associated TCRbeta sequences, approximately 67 showed up in the CD4+ memory repertoires, with each one found in between one and five individuals. Only CD4+CD45RO+ memory cells were sequenced, in contrast to the original study, which included naive and memory CD4+ and CD8+ populations. On the Belgian cohort, the classifier based on the original framework reached a median bootstrapped AUC of nearly 0.96, with a 95% CI of 0.76-1.00. For predicting CMV serostatus, the median bootstrapped AUC was 0.95 using the original framework and almost 0.93 using a US-trained random forest.

From the cysteine up to the phenylalanine, the CDR3 has a length of 15 residues. The DNA shown is the 45-base CDR3, in frame from base 1. The germline ends are 19 bases apart after V is trimmed by 5 bases and J by 6 bases. The germline V gene (reference sequence) gives CDR1 as SEHNR and CDR2 as FQNEAQ. The Quick-DNA Microprep Kit was used to extract genomic DNA from the sorted cells. TCRbeta DNA was amplified with the immunoSEQ hsTCRbeta kit following the manufacturer's protocol. TCRbeta libraries were sequenced on an Illumina MiSeq instrument. Concerning the study's data processing: Removing out-of-frame sequences left approximately 2,400,000 distinct TCRbeta sequences, an average of about 67,000 per individual. Each individual was scored using the number of 150 to 200 previously reported CMV-associated TCRbeta sequences that the individual carried and the total number of productive distinct TCRbeta sequences. A beta-binomial model was reimplemented in Python, and scikit-learn random forests with default parameters were trained on data from the US cohort. Classifier performance on the Belgian cohort was summarized as median AUC with percentile confidence intervals calculated over 10,000 bootstrap iterations. TCRdb took over this immuneACCESS table, retaining in-frame rearrangements with V and J assigned. Such tables are incomplete; in checked studies, under half of the missing clones stem from an unresolved V gene, and the remainder is unexplained. The DNA was the basis for D and trimming; V, J and clone size are from that table. Recorded for this sample are tens of thousands of clones; 75% to 80% of them occurred a single time. Clones ranked in the top ten supply roughly 4.7% of the sample.

The clonotype originates from an adult in good health and CMV-seropositive. The sequence joins TRBV7-9 to TRBJ1-2; the D gene remains uncertain. The material sequenced was memory CD4+ T cells from blood. The DNA reads TGTGCCAGCAGCACAAGCGGGCCCCAGAGAGATGGCTACACCTTC. Its protein product is CASSTSGPQRDGYTF.